Listed below are T cell receptor beta chains from one sample, sequenced in a study of cytomegalovirus exposure and HLA in healthy donors. Using immunoSEQ multiplex PCR, the repertoire was profiled, and TCRdb retains in-frame clones only, with some absent. This sample has some 320,000 clones, with 75% to 90% found just once. Sample: PBMCs. The receptors were sampled from a young woman in good health and CMV-seropositive. CDR3s include the opening cysteine and the closing phenylalanine or tryptophan. The D gene is left open where the match is weak. Clone size is shown for a subset of rows, as once, few, many or a class of expanded clone.

.	.	TRBJ1-1	TRBV13	TGTGCCAGCAGCCCACAGGGTAGGCAAGCTTTCTTT	CASSPQGRQAFF
.	TRBD1	TRBJ1-1	TRBV28	TGTGCCAGTCTGACAGGGGAGAACACTGAAGCTTTCTTT	CASLTGENTEAFF
.	TRBD1	TRBJ2-1	TRBV11-3	TGTGCCAGCAGCTTAGGGACAGGGACCTACAATGAGCAGTTCTTC	CASSLGTGTYNEQFF
.	TRBD2	TRBJ2-2	TRBV5-1	TGCGCCAGCCTTGGGACTAGCGGGAGGGCGAACACCGGGGAGCTGTTTTTT	CASLGTSGRANTGELFF
.	.	TRBJ2-1	TRBV6-1	TGTGCCAGCAGTGCATCGGTCACTAGTGAGCAGTTCTTC	CASSASVTSEQFF
.	.	TRBJ2-1	TRBV7-9	TGTGCCAGCAGCCTCGGACAGCGAGTAAACAATGAGCAGTTCTTC	CASSLGQRVNNEQFF
.	.	TRBJ2-1	TRBV30	TGTGCCTGGTGGGACAACGTGGGGGGCGGGTTGAAAGGGCACAATGAGCAGTTCTTC	CAWWDNVGGGLKGHNEQFF
.	.	TRBJ2-7	TRBV7-9	TGTGCCAGCAGCTTCGAGGACCGTTACTACGAGCAGTACTTC	CASSFEDRYYEQYF
.	TRBD2	TRBJ2-3	TRBV9	TGTGCCAGCAGCGTAGAAGGAGGCGGGAGGAAAACAGATACGCAGTATTTT	CASSVEGGGRKTDTQYF
.	.	TRBJ2-7	TRBV6-1	TGTGCCAGCAGTGAATTATACGGGGCGGGACCAGACCTCTGGCTCTTC	CASSELYGAGPDLWLF
once	.	TRBJ2-1	TRBV6-4	TGTGCCAGCAGTCCTGATGCCCGACTAGTGGGAGGTGAGCAGTTCTTC	CASSPDARLVGGEQFF
.	.	TRBJ2-5	TRBV9	TGTGCCAGCAGCGTCGCCGGGTCTTCTAAAGAGACCCAGTACTTC	CASSVAGSSKETQYF
once	TRBD1	TRBJ1-2	TRBV27	TGTGCCAGCAGTCCGCTTGGGACAGGGGGCAATTATGGCTACACCTTC	CASSPLGTGGNYGYTF
.	TRBD1	TRBJ1-1	TRBV18	TGTGCCAGCTCAGATAGGGGGCCGATGAACACTGAAGCTTTCTTT	CASSDRGPMNTEAFF
few	.	TRBJ2-2	TRBV6-1	TGTGCCAGCACGTTACTTGGCCAGGGGGAGCTGTTTTTT	CASTLLGQGELFF
once	.	TRBJ1-1	TRBV6-5	TGTGCCAGCAGTTACTCGAAGCCGCTGGGCACTGAAGCTTTCTTT	CASSYSKPLGTEAFF
.	TRBD2	TRBJ2-5	TRBV11-1	TGTGCCAGCAGCTTACCTAGCGGGGGGGCCGGCCAAGAGACCCAGTACTTC	CASSLPSGGAGQETQYF
.	.	TRBJ1-1	TRBV27	TGTGCCAGCAGTTTAGAAGGTGGACTCGTTCTGGAAGCTTTCTTT	CASSLEGGLVLEAFF
once	TRBD1	TRBJ2-1	TRBV7-9	TGTGCCAGCAGCAAACAGGGGAATGAGCAGTTCTTC	CASSKQGNEQFF
.	TRBD1	TRBJ1-5	TRBV2	TGTGCCAGCAGTCGGACAGGGGTCAATCAGCCCCAGCATTTT	CASSRTGVNQPQHF
.	TRBD1	TRBJ2-7	TRBV29-1	TGCAGCGTCCACAGGGGGTCCTACGAGCAGTACTTC	CSVHRGSYEQYF
few	.	TRBJ2-7	TRBV18	TGTGCCAGCTCACCAAGCTCCTACGAGCAGTACTTC	CASSPSSYEQYF
.	.	TRBJ2-5	TRBV7-6	TGTGCCAGCAGCTTACGGCAGGGGGGGGAGAAGACCCAGTACTTC	CASSLRQGGEKTQYF
.	.	TRBJ1-1	TRBV20-1	TGCAGTGCTCCAGGACAGAGCAAAGCTTTCTTT	CSAPGQSKAFF
.	TRBD1	TRBJ1-4	TRBV5-1	TGCGCCAGCAGCTCCCATTCCGGGACAGGGAATGAAAAACTGTTTTTT	CASSSHSGTGNEKLFF
.	TRBD2	TRBJ2-7	TRBV28	TGTGCCAGCAGTCTCCCGATGAGCGGGGGCTACGAGCAGTACTTC	CASSLPMSGGYEQYF
.	.	TRBJ1-3	TRBV19	TGTGCCAGTAGTCTCGGGGGAAACACCATATATTTT	CASSLGGNTIYF
once	.	TRBJ1-3	TRBV30	TGTGCCTGGACTAACGGGGGAAACACCATATATTTT	CAWTNGGNTIYF
.	.	TRBJ1-3	TRBV6-8	TGTGCCAGCAGTAGCCCCCTCGGCTGTACTGGAAACACCATATATTTT	CASSSPLGCTGNTIYF
.	.	TRBJ2-5	TRBV29-1	TGCAGCGCTGAAAGGACAGAAGAGACCCAGTACTTC	CSAERTEETQYF
.	.	TRBJ2-7	TRBV4-3	TGCGCCAGCAGCCAAGGCCCGAGCGAGCAGTACTTC	CASSQGPSEQYF
.	.	TRBJ2-1	TRBV2	TGTGCCAGCAGTGGGGGCACTTCGAGGGGAAATGAGCAGTTCTTC	CASSGGTSRGNEQFF
.	TRBD1	TRBJ2-5	TRBV4-1	TGCGCCAGCAGCCAAGACTCGACAGGGGTTCAAGAGACCCAGTACTTC	CASSQDSTGVQETQYF
.	.	TRBJ1-2	TRBV5-6	TGTGCCAGCAGCTTGGTAGAGGGCCTTGGAGGCTACACCTTC	CASSLVEGLGGYTF
.	.	TRBJ2-7	TRBV28	TGTGCCAGCAGCCTTCTAATTGGGGGCTCCTACGAGCAGTACTTC	CASSLLIGGSYEQYF